Listed here are 13 T cell receptor beta chains from one sample, sequenced in a study of cytomegalovirus exposure and HLA in healthy donors. Primers included in the PCR were 60 Vbeta and 13 Jbeta primers. Some clones are missing from TCRdb's copy, which holds only in-frame ones; the method was immunoSEQ multiplex PCR. The sample shows 150,000 to 200,000 clones, roughly four fifths of them seen only once. The sequencing input was PBMCs. The receptors stem from a young woman in good health and CMV-seropositive.

V is TRBV6-5 and J is TRBJ1-6, with 10 bases fitting TRBD1. The CDR3 sequence is 15 residues long. V was pared by 0 bases and J by 9 bases, with 2 bases of the junction left unmatched. Looked up from germline, CDR1 is MNHEY and CDR2 is SVGAGI. The CDR3 sequence: CASSYSWTGGSPLHF. In DNA form, the CDR3 reads TGTGCCAGCAGTTACTCCTGGACAGGGGGTTCACCCCTCCACTTT.

The V gene is TRBV13, the J gene TRBJ2-7; D is possibly TRBD1 (5 bases). From germline, CDR1 is PRHDT and CDR2 FYEKMQ (reference sequence). The CDR3 runs to 15 residues. Trimming cost V 4 bases and J 1 base, with 14 bases left between them. CDR3 sequence reads: CASSSRLQGSYEQYF. The CDR3 region has the DNA TGTGCCAGCAGCTCGAGATTGCAGGGTTCCTACGAGCAGTACTTC.

This chain connects TRBV5-1 to TRBJ2-1; D perhaps matches TRBD1 (6 bases). V gave up 3 bases and J gave up 5 bases, with 9 bases separating them. Germline V CDR1 and CDR2: SGHRS, YFSETQ. The CDR3 totals 13 residues. The CDR3 coding sequence is TGCGCCAGCAGCTCGTGGACAGACAATGAGCAGTTCTTC. Encoded protein: CASSSWTDNEQFF. The variable domain in full, completed from reference TRBV5-1 and TRBJ2-1, reads KAGVTQTPRYLIKTRGQQVTLSCSPISGHRSVSWYQQTPGQGLQFLFEYFSETQRNKGNFPGRFSGRQFSNSRSEMNVSTLELGDSALYLCASSSWTDNEQFFGPGTRLTVL.

The chain employs TRBV16 and TRBJ2-7, with D possibly matching TRBD2 (5 bases). Per the germline V gene, CDR1 is KGHSY and CDR2 is FQNENV. V was trimmed by 0 bases and J by 4 bases, leaving 10 bases between them. The CDR3 is 14 amino acids. CDR3 DNA: TGTGCCAGCAGCCAATCTGAAACGGGATACGAGCAGTACTTC. It is translated as CASSQSETGYEQYF. Full variable domain (rest looked up from reference TRBV16 and TRBJ2-7): GEEVAQTPKHLVRGEGQKAKLYCAPIKGHSYVFWYQQVLKNEFKFLISFQNENVFDETGMPKERFSAKCLPNSPCSLEIQATKLEDSAVYFCASSQSETGYEQYFGPGTRLTVT.

The chain recombines TRBV9 with TRBJ2-1; 9 bases fit TRBD2. Losses at the gene ends were 1 base for V and 3 bases for J; bases not matched to a gene: 11. Germline values: CDR1 SGDLS, CDR2 YYNGEE. The CDR3 extends over 18 amino acids. CDR3 in DNA: TGTGCCAGCAGCGTATTTTCCGGGGCGGGGGGGATCTACAATGAGCAGTTCTTC. Protein product: CASSVFSGAGGIYNEQFF.

DNA for the CDR3: TGTGCCACCAGCAGAGGTTTAGGGAGAGTCGGCACTGAAGCTTTCTTT. Amino acids: CATSRGLGRVGTEAFF. This chain joins TRBV15 and TRBJ1-1; D is unclear. The germline CDR1 and CDR2 sequences are LNHNV and YYDKDF (reference sequence). This CDR3 is 16 amino acids long. The ends were cut back, 1 base at V and 4 bases at J, with 16 bases in the middle.

Remarks on this clone: At one of its ends the junction is not consistent with the germline gene, which may arise from a read error. The chain uses TRBV2 and TRBJ2-7; perhaps TRBD1 as D (6 bases). This CDR3 region has 15 residues. CDR1 is SNHLY, CDR2 FYNNEI, per germline. CDR3 nucleotides: TGTGCCAGCAGTGAAGGGGCAGGGGTCTCACCTTCCCCATCCTTC. It yields the protein CASSEGAGVSPSPSF. Combining the CDR3 with reference TRBV2 and TRBJ2-7 gives the whole variable domain EPEVTQTPSHQVTQMGQEVILRCVPISNHLYFYWYRQILGQKVEFLVSFYNNEISEKSEIFDDQFSVERPDGSNFTLKIRSTKLEDSAMYFCASSEGAGVSPSPSFGPGTRLTVT.

This chain links TRBV15 with TRBJ1-4, with 10 bases identical to TRBD1. V shed 0 bases, J shed 0 bases, and the junction held 19 bases outside the gene matches. Germline V gives CDR1 LNHNV, CDR2 YYDKDF (reference sequence). The CDR3 totals 23 residues. The CDR3 coding sequence is TGTGCCACCAGCAGAGATAGCATCTGGGGGACAGGGGTAACTACGGCAACTAATGAAAAACTGTTTTTT. This translates into CATSRDSIWGTGVTTATNEKLFF.

To note about this clone: A junction boundary mismatches the germline segment, possibly from a read error. CDR3 DNA: TGTGCCAGCAGCGTAGTCGGGACAGGTCCCTATAGCTACACCTTC. This sequence encodes CASSVVGTGPYSYTF. The chain links TRBV9 to TRBJ1-2; 8 bases map to TRBD1. Germline values: CDR1 SGDLS, CDR2 YYNGEE. This CDR3 is 15 amino acids long. The full variable domain, its missing parts supplied by reference TRBV9 and TRBJ1-2, is DSGVTQTPKHLITATGQRVTLRCSPRSGDLSVYWYQQSLDQGLQFLIQYYNGEERAKGNILERFSAQQFPDLHSELNLSSLELGDSALYFCASSVVGTGPYSYTFGSGTRLTVV.

The V gene is TRBV29-1, the J gene TRBJ1-3, with D uncertain. V shed 8 bases and J shed 7 bases, with 15 bases lying between them. Germline loops: CDR1 SQVTM, CDR2 ANQGSEA. The CDR3 has 12 amino acids. The CDR3 sequence is CSFKSVGNTIYF. The CDR3 region has the DNA TGCAGCTTCAAATCGGTCGGGAACACCATATATTTT.

This clone occurred a few times. The chain has TRBV7-2 and TRBJ2-1, with 8 bases fitting TRBD1. The CDR3 is made up of 14 amino acids. Germline CDR1 and CDR2: SGHTA and FQGNSA. Trimming removed 4 bases from V and 6 bases from J; junction bases left unmatched: 5. In DNA form, the CDR3 reads TGTGCCAGCAGCTCCCGGGGACAGGCCAATGAGCAGTTCTTC. Amino acid sequence: CASSSRGQANEQFF.

In the case of this clone: Germline and junction disagree at one end, which may indicate a read error. The chain couples TRBV7-7 to TRBJ2-2; the D is unclear. In germline, CDR1 is SSHAT, CDR2 FNYEAQ (reference sequence). The CDR3 has 16 amino acids. The DNA of the CDR3 is TGTGCTAGCAGCTTAGAGGCGCCAAGCCGGGCCGGGGAGCTGTTTTTT. Its translation: CASSLEAPSRAGELFF.

The rearrangement links TRBV4-1 to TRBJ2-7; D is unclear. Germline V lookup: CDR1 MGHRA, CDR2 YSYEKL. The V and J ends lost 5 bases and 2 bases respectively, with 7 bases between them. The CDR3 is 12 residues long. DNA of the CDR3: TGCGCCAGCAGCGGCACGACCTACGAGCAGTACTTC. Translation: CASSGTTYEQYF.